This T cell receptor (beta chain) derives from a study of identical twins. MiXCR was run by TCRdb on the 5' RACE reads, yielding one entry per CDR3 protein. In the table there are 600,000 to 700,000 distinct CDR3 sequences, around 20% of which are singletons. There are a few counts of this clonotype. The V gene's germline CDR1 is LGHDT and CDR2 YNNKEL (reference sequence). Trimming removed 4 bases at V and 3 bases at J, with 12 bases between. The CDR3 is made up of 14 amino acids. These same data were also listed under a study on T cells expressing NK-cell markers. In that study: The leading position in the CD3+CD56-NKG2C+ fraction of a handful of donors also went to these clonotypes.

This chain links TRBV3-1 with TRBJ1-1; D perhaps matches TRBD1 (5 bases). The material sequenced was PBMCs. The receptor was isolated from a young woman in good health. The CDR3 sequence is CASSPDRTHTEAFF. The CDR3 DNA reads TGTGCCAGCAGCCCCGATAGGACACACACTGAAGCTTTCTTT.